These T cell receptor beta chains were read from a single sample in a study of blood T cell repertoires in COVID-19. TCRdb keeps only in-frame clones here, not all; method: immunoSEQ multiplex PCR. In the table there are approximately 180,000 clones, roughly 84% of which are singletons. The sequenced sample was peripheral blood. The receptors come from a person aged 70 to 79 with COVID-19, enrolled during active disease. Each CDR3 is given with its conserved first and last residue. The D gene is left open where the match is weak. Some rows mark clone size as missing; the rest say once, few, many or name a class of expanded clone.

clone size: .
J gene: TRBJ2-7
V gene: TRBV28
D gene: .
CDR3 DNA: TGTGCCAGTAGACAGAGCTCCTACGAGCAGTACTTC
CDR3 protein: CASRQSSYEQYF

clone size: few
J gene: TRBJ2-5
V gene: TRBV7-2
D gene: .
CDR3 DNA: TGTGCCAGCAGCTTAGGAGGGCGTAGATGGGAGACCCAGTACTTC
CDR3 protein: CASSLGGRRWETQYF

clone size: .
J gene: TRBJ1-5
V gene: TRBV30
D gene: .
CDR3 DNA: TGTGCCTGGGGGGGACTAGCTCATAGCAATCAGCCCCAGCATTTT
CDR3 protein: CAWGGLAHSNQPQHF

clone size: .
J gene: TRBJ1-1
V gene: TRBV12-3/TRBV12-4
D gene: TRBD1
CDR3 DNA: TGTGCCAGCAGACGTAACACAGGGGGCGCGACTTTCTTT
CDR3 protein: CASRRNTGGATFF

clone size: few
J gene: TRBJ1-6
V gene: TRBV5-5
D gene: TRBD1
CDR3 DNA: TGTGCCAGCAGCGGAGGCGGGACAGGGTCCTATAATTCACCCCTCCACTTT
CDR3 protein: CASSGGGTGSYNSPLHF

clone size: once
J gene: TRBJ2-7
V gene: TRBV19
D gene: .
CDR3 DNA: TGTGCCAGTAGTCCACAGGGATACTACGAGCAGTACTTC
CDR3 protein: CASSPQGYYEQYF

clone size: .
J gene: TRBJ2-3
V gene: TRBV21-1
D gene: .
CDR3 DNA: TGTGCCAGCAGCAATGGGGGGAGTCCAGATACGCAGTATTTT
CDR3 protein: CASSNGGSPDTQYF

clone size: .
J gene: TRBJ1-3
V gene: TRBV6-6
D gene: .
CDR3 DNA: TGTGCCAGCAGTAGTACAGCTGTCTCTGGAAACACCATATATTTT
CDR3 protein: CASSSTAVSGNTIYF

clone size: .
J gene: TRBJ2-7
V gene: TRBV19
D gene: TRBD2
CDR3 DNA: TGTGCCAGGCAGGCTAGGACTAGCGGGACTCACGAGCAGTACTTC
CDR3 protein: CARQARTSGTHEQYF

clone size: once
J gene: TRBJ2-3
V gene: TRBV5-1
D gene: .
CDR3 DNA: TGCGCCAGCGGGCCGACAGATTTCACAGATACGCAGTATTTT
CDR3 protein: CASGPTDFTDTQYF

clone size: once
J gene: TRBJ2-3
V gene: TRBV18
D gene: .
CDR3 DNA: TGTGCCAGCTCACCACCGTCTTATACGGGACAACTAGATACGCAGTATTTT
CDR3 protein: CASSPPSYTGQLDTQYF

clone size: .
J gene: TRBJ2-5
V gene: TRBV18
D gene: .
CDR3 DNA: TGTGCCAGCTCAACAGACAGGCAAGAGACCCAGTACTTC
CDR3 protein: CASSTDRQETQYF

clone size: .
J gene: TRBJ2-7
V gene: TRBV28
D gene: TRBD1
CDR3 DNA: TGTGCCAGCAGTTTTGACAGGGTCTCCTACGAGCAGTACTTC
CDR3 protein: CASSFDRVSYEQYF

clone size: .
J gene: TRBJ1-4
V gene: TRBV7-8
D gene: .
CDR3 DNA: TGTGCCAGCAGCCCAGCCAAGGGGCCGTATAAACTGTTTTTT
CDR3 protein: CASSPAKGPYKLFF